A few counts support the clone carrying this TCR beta chain. This sample stems from a study of CD8 T cells in ankylosing spondylitis. TCRdb reprocessed the 5' RACE reads via MiXCR and lists one record per CDR3 protein. The table lists 300,000 to 400,000 distinct CDR3 sequences, roughly 20% of them singletons. V was cut by 3 bases and J by 6 bases, with 15 bases left in between. The CDR3 has 15 amino acids. CDR1 is ENHRY and CDR2 is SYGVKD in the germline V gene. The rearrangement joins TRBV10-3 to TRBJ1-5; D ambiguous. The sequence derives from a male donor with ankylosing spondylitis or in good health (not recorded which). Material: blood, either unsorted or a sorted T cell fraction (not recorded which). The CDR3 nucleotides read TGTGCCATCAGTGAAATGGGGATATGGGGTCAGCCCCAGCATTTT. This encodes CAISEMGIWGQPQHF.